Detailed here is one T cell receptor beta chain. Its target is unknown. These data are taken from a study of CD8 T cells in Susac syndrome. Trimming took 7 bases from V and 5 from J, leaving 18 bases between them. CDR1 LNHDA and CDR2 SQIVND come from the germline V gene (reference sequence). This CDR3 region has 14 residues. Random-hexamer reverse transcription was applied to roughly 0.45 to 1 ug RNA. The TCR beta CDR3 was amplified by immunoSEQ multiplex PCR across 54 Vbeta, 13 Jbeta. TCRdb independently ran MiXCR on the immunoSEQ multiplex PCR reads; one entry per CDR3 protein. This repertoire shows 250,000 to 300,000 distinct CDR3 sequences, roughly 81% found once; its top ten account for 0.11%. Study-level points and caveats: A relatively small number of individuals underwent TCR sequencing and HLA analysis.

TCR beta sequencing was performed on blood CD8+ and CD4+ T cells. The patients who served as multiple sclerosis controls were treatment-naive and had stable or active relapsing-remitting disease that fulfilled the revised McDonald criteria. The receptor was derived from a human donor with multiple sclerosis. This chain joins TRBV19 and TRBJ2-7, with D perhaps matching TRBD2 (5 bases). Sequencing was carried out using CD8+ T cells from PBMCs. This CDR3 reads CASTRAPGSHEQYF. Written as DNA, the CDR3 is TGTGCCAGTACGCGGGCGCCGGGGTCCCACGAGCAGTACTTC. Based on the CDR3 plus reference TRBV19 and TRBJ2-7, the full variable domain is DGGITQSPKYLFRKEGQNVTLSCEQNLNHDAMYWYRQDPGQGLRLIYYSQIVNDFQKGDIAEGYSVSREKKESFPLTVTSAQKNPTAFYLCASTRAPGSHEQYFGPGTRLTVT.